This T cell receptor beta chain originates from a study of Ad26.COV2.S vaccination and SARS-CoV-2 variants. Study as a whole: Donor was one of the participants in the Ad26.COV2.S arm of the COV1001 trial. Donor got 5x10^10 or 1x10^11 viral particles of Ad26.COV2.S.

In this sample, this clone turned up once. The CDR3 has 15 amino acids. Germline-derived CDR1 and CDR2 are PRHDT and FYEKMQ (reference sequence). Trimming removed 8 bases from V and 7 bases from J; junction bases left unmatched: 8. Treatment defined: around 19 received Ad26.COV2.S at low or high dose, single or two shots; about 5 received placebo; per-sample allocation not given. Specimens were obtained on day 63 following the first vaccine or placebo injection. Clones were sequenced by immunoSEQ multiplex PCR, and TCRdb holds only the in-frame ones, with some missing. The sample contains some 520,000 clones, roughly 85% of which appear only once.

The chain combines TRBV13 with TRBJ2-1; TRBD2 agrees at 13 bases. The sequencing here drew on peripheral blood, taken in a trial of Ad26.COV2.S vaccine versus placebo. The TCR sequence derives from a person aged 18-65 years who received the Ad26.COV2.S COVID-19 vaccine or a placebo. The CDR3 nucleotides read TGTGCCAGCGTGAGACTAGCGGGAGGCGGGAATGAGCAGTTCTTC. This sequence encodes CASVRLAGGGNEQFF.